This T cell receptor (beta chain) emerged from a study of blood T cell repertoires in COVID-19. Study-wide background: PBMCs, B-cell-depleted T cells, or T cells provided the cDNA or gDNA that made up the material.

V trimming: 4 bases; J trimming: 4 bases; junction bases outside the gene matches: 4. This CDR3 contains 15 residues. Germline CDR1 and CDR2: ENHRY and SYGVKD. Only a few counts were recorded for this clone. Per the study methods: Amplification from reference gene primers served as the basis for estimated nucleated cell counts. Clones were read by immunoSEQ multiplex PCR, and TCRdb kept only the in-frame ones, dropping some. That table is the source of V, J and clone size, and D and trimming were worked out from the DNA. The sample lists 130,000 to 150,000 clones, 88% seen once, with about 2% in the top ten.

The chain uses TRBV10-3 and TRBJ2-3; 11 nucleotides line up with TRBD1. This clonotype was obtained from a man aged 70-80 years with acute or convalescent COVID-19. The sample taken for sequencing was peripheral blood. The DNA of the CDR3 is TGTGCCATCAGTGGGGGACAGGGGGTGGCAGATACGCAGTATTTT. Translation: CAISGGQGVADTQYF.